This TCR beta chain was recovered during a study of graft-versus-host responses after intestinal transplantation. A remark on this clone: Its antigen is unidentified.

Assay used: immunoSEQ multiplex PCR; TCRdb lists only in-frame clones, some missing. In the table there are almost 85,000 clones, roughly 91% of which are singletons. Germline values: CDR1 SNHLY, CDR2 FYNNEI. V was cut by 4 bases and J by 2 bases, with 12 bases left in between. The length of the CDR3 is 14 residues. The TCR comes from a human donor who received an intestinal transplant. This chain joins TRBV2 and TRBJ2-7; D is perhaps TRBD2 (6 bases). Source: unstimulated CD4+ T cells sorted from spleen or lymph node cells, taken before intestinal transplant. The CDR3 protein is CASSGLAATYEQYF. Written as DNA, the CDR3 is TGTGCCAGCAGTGGATTAGCGGCGACCTACGAGCAGTACTTC. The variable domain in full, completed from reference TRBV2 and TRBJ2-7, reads EPEVTQTPSHQVTQMGQEVILRCVPISNHLYFYWYRQILGQKVEFLVSFYNNEISEKSEIFDDQFSVERPDGSNFTLKIRSTKLEDSAMYFCASSGLAATYEQYFGPGTRLTVT.